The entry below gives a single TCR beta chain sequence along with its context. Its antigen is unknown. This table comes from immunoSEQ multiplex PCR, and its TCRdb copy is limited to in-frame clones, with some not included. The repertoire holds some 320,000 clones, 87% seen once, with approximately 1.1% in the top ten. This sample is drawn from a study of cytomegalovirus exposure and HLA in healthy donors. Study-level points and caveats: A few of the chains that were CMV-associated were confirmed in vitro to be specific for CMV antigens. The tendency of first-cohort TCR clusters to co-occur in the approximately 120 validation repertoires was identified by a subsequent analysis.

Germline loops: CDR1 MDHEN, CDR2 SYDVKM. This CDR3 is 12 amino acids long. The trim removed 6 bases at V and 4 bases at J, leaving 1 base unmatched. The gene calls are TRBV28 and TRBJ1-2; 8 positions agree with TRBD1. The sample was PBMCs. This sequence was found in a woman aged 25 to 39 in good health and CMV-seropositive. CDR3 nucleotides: TGTGCCAGCAGACAGGGGGGCTATGGCTACACCTTC. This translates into CASRQGGYGYTF.